The rows below give T cell receptor beta chains drawn from one sample of a study of blood T cell repertoires in COVID-19. Assay: immunoSEQ multiplex PCR; the TCRdb copy retains only in-frame clones and omits some. The sample has hundreds of thousands of clones; about nine tenths are singletons. Sample: peripheral blood. These receptors were obtained from a woman between 65 and 79 years old with COVID-19, enrolled during active disease. The CDR3 runs from the conserved cysteine through the conserved F or W. The D gene is left open where the match is weak. Size is omitted from some rows. Given values are once, few, many or a class for expanded clones.

V gene	D gene	clone size	J gene	CDR3 protein	CDR3 DNA
TRBV7-2	-	-	TRBJ1-5	CASSIGHYNQPQHF	TGTGCCAGCAGCATTGGACATTACAATCAGCCCCAGCATTTT
TRBV6-4	-	once	TRBJ1-2	CASSDMTGYYGYTF	TGTGCCAGCAGTGACATGACAGGTTATTATGGCTACACCTTC
TRBV9	TRBD2	-	TRBJ2-3	CASSVEIAGVGTDTQYF	TGTGCCAGCAGCGTAGAGATAGCGGGGGTTGGCACAGATACGCAGTATTTT
TRBV7-2	-	-	TRBJ1-2	CASSLGGFYGYTF	TGTGCCAGCAGCTTAGGGGGCTTTTATGGCTACACCTTC
TRBV5-6	-	few	TRBJ2-1	CASLQGGYNEQFF	TGTGCCAGCCTTCAGGGGGGCTACAATGAGCAGTTCTTC
TRBV30	-	-	TRBJ1-3	CAWNGGVSGNTIYF	TGTGCCTGGAACGGGGGGGTTTCTGGAAACACCATATATTTT
TRBV21-1	-	once	TRBJ2-3	CASSPRGGQGFTDTQYF	TGTGCCAGCAGCCCCAGGGGGGGACAGGGGTTCACAGATACGCAGTATTTT
TRBV5-1	TRBD2	-	TRBJ2-3	CASSDSGGSTDTQYF	TGCGCCAGCAGCGATAGCGGGGGGAGCACAGATACGCAGTATTTT
TRBV19	TRBD2	-	TRBJ2-7	CASSTRLAAYEQYF	TGTGCCAGTAGTACCAGACTAGCGGCCTACGAGCAGTACTTC
TRBV18	TRBD1	-	TRBJ1-3	CASSPYRDRVGNTIYF	TGTGCCAGCTCACCTTACCGGGACAGGGTTGGAAACACCATATATTTT
TRBV27	-	-	TRBJ1-1	CATLPGDTEAFF	TGTGCCACCCTCCCAGGGGACACTGAAGCTTTCTTT
TRBV10-3	TRBD1	-	TRBJ1-1	CAISEGTGAEAFF	TGTGCCATCAGTGAAGGGACAGGGGCTGAAGCTTTCTTT
TRBV5-4	TRBD2	-	TRBJ2-5	CASGTKGRLAAGKKETQYF	TGTGCCAGCGGAACTAAAGGGAGACTAGCGGCAGGGAAGAAAGAGACCCAGTACTTC
TRBV11-2	-	-	TRBJ1-3	CASSLRGFSGNTIYF	TGTGCCAGCAGTTTGAGGGGGTTCTCTGGAAACACCATATATTTT
TRBV6-5	-	-	TRBJ1-5	CASAKQGDQPQHF	TGTGCCAGCGCGAAACAGGGAGATCAGCCCCAGCATTTT
TRBV19	-	-	TRBJ1-5	CASSIVPRGRAYSNQPQHF	TGTGCCAGTAGTATAGTCCCCCGTGGCAGGGCGTATAGCAATCAGCCCCAGCATTTT
TRBV6-6	-	-	TRBJ1-5	CASSWGDNSNQPQHF	TGTGCCAGCAGTTGGGGGGATAATAGCAATCAGCCCCAGCATTTT